Below are 30 T cell receptor beta chains sequenced from a single sample in a study of regulatory T cells in long-lasting Graves disease. Time point denoted: newly diagnosed GD, antithyroid drugs for less than 3 months. There was RNA extracted from PBMCs, and the TCR library was made from it. iRepertoire HTBI primers and Arm-PCR of CDR3 regions built TCR beta libraries. Using its own MiXCR run on the multiplex PCR reads, TCRdb lists one record per CDR3 protein. The profile shows about 460,000 distinct CDR3 sequences, 14% of them singletons. These same records also appear under a second study, on T cells in Graves' hyperthyroidism and ophthalmopathy.

Sequenced material: peripheral blood mononuclear cells (PBMCs), taken at new diagnosis, from a patient treated with antithyroid drugs. These receptors all stem from a woman between 45 and 65 years old with Graves disease.

There are many counts of this clonotype. V usage is TRBV3-1 and J usage is TRBJ2-1, with a weak D call TRBD2 (6 bases). This CDR3 has 14 residues. V lost 0 bases, J lost 5 bases, and 8 bases lay in between. CDR1 is LGHDT, CDR2 YNNKEL, per germline (reference sequence). DNA of the CDR3: TGTGCCAGCAGCCAAGAGGGCGGGAACAATGAGCAGTTCTTC. Encoded protein: CASSQEGGNNEQFF.

This clonotype appeared many times. J is TRBJ2-1 and V is TRBV18; 10 nucleotides agree with TRBD2. The CDR3 is 16 residues long. The trim removed 0 bases at V and 7 bases at J, leaving 6 bases unmatched. CDR1 is KGHSH, CDR2 LQKENI, per germline. CDR3 loop: CASSPPGLAGVNEQFF. CDR3 in DNA: TGTGCCAGCTCACCACCGGGGCTAGCGGGAGTTAATGAGCAGTTCTTC.

The table lists this clonotype with many counts. This chain connects TRBV28 to TRBJ2-4; D is uncertain. V was shortened by 6 bases and J by 3 bases, with 12 bases between the two germline ends. Germline V gene data show CDR1 as MDHEN and CDR2 as SYDVKM. This CDR3 contains 14 residues. The CDR3 loop is CASRPEVGKNIQYF. The DNA of the CDR3 is TGTGCCAGCAGACCTGAAGTGGGCAAAAACATTCAGTACTTC.

This clonotype was observed at least ten times. This sequence joins TRBV20-1 and TRBJ2-1; 9 bases agree with TRBD2. The germline CDR1 and CDR2 sequences are DFQATT and SNEGSKA (reference sequence). The V and J ends lost 4 bases and 0 bases, in that order; junction bases with no gene match: 4. This CDR3 contains 15 residues. In DNA form, the CDR3 reads TGCAGTGCTACGATAGCGGGAGTCTCCTACAATGAGCAGTTCTTC. Its protein product is CSATIAGVSYNEQFF.

This clonotype showed up just once. A much larger clone lies one base from this, so it may be a read error. The rearrangement links TRBV4-1 to TRBJ2-3, with D possibly called TRBD1 or TRBD2 (5 bases each). CDR1 and CDR2 (germline): MGHRA, YSYEKL. CDR3 size: 17 residues. The CDR3 region is CASSQGGGSGNTGTQYF. The DNA of the CDR3 is TGCGCCAGCAGCCAAGGGGGTGGGAGCGGCAACACAGGTACGCAGTATTTT.

This clonotype was recorded many times. The chain is built from TRBV6-2 or TRBV6-3 and TRBJ2-5, with unresolved D. This CDR3 comprises 15 residues. Trimming left V 0 bases short and J 5 bases short, with 13 bases between. The germline V gene has CDR1 MNHEY and CDR2 SVGEGT. The CDR3 nucleotides read TGTGCCAGCAGTTACTCGAGTTCCGTCCTGGAGACCCAGTACTTC. It translates to CASSYSSSVLETQYF.

In this sample, this clonotype turned up a few times. The chain combines TRBV5-1 with TRBJ1-1; possibly TRBD1 for D (6 bases). The CDR3 has 14 residues. Trimming removed 4 bases from V and 4 bases from J, with 14 bases in between. Germline-derived CDR1 and CDR2 are SGHRS and YFSETQ. The CDR3 loop is CASSRGRGSTEAFF. The CDR3 DNA reads TGCGCCAGCAGCCGGGGCAGGGGTTCCACTGAAGCTTTCTTT. Supplemented by reference TRBV5-1 and TRBJ1-1, the full variable domain reads KAGVTQTPRYLIKTRGQQVTLSCSPISGHRSVSWYQQTPGQGLQFLFEYFSETQRNKGNFPGRFSGRQFSNSRSEMNVSTLELGDSALYLCASSRGRGSTEAFFGQGTRLTVV.

The chain couples TRBV5-1 to TRBJ2-5; weak D call: TRBD1 (6 bases). CDR1 is SGHRS, CDR2 YFSETQ, per germline. V lost 5 bases and J 5 bases, leaving 19 bases between the germline ends. The CDR3 is 15 amino acids. The CDR3 sequence: CASRPGGEGSETQYF. In DNA, the CDR3 is TGCGCCAGCAGGCCTGGGGGCGAGGGTTCGGAGACCCAGTACTTC.

This clonotype was observed at least ten times. CDR3 in DNA: TGTGCCAGCAGTGAGGTCGGGGGGCACTCCGCGAACACCGGGGAGCTGTTTTTT. Translating gives CASSEVGGHSANTGELFF. This chain connects TRBV6-1 to TRBJ2-2; D perhaps matches TRBD2 (7 bases). CDR1 is MNHNS and CDR2 is SASEGT in the germline V gene. Trimming stripped 3 bases from V and 0 bases from J, with 17 bases between. CDR3 length: 18 amino acids.

There are a few counts of this clonotype. This rearrangement joins TRBV29-1 to TRBJ2-3, with a possible D match to TRBD2 (6 bases). Germline V gene sequence: CDR1 SQVTM, CDR2 ANQGSEA. Trimming removed 6 bases from V and 5 bases from J, with 9 bases in between. This CDR3 comprises 11 residues. CDR3 protein: CSVGTVDTQYF. The CDR3 region has the DNA TGCAGCGTAGGGACTGTAGATACGCAGTATTTT.

The V gene is TRBV5-8, the J gene TRBJ2-2; 7 positions match TRBD2. V was clipped by 4 bases and J by 0 bases; unmatched bases: 3. Germline loops: CDR1 SGHTS, CDR2 YDEGEE. The CDR3 totals 15 residues. The CDR3 reads CASSRGVPNTGELFF. In DNA, the CDR3 is TGTGCCAGCAGCCGGGGGGTCCCGAACACCGGGGAGCTGTTTTTT. The full variable domain, with the rest looked up from reference TRBV5-8 and TRBJ2-2, is EAGVTQSPTHLIKTRGQQATLRCSPISGHTSVYWYQQALGLGLQFLLWYDEGEERNRGNFPPRFSGRQFPNYSSELNVNALELEDSALYLCASSRGVPNTGELFFGEGSRLTVL.

This clonotype was counted a few times. Germline and junction disagree at one end, which may indicate a read error. This chain uses TRBV10-3 with TRBJ1-2; a possible D gene is TRBD1 (5 bases). Germline values: CDR1 ENHRY, CDR2 SYGVKD. CDR3 length: 12 amino acids. The CDR3 sequence: CTISGTDYGYTF. CDR3 in DNA: TGTACCATCAGTGGGACGGACTATGGCTACACCTTC.

This clonotype has ten or more counts. V gene TRBV28 combines with J gene TRBJ2-3; D unclear. Germline V lookup: CDR1 MDHEN, CDR2 SYDVKM. The CDR3 spans 14 residues. Trimming removed 2 bases at V and 0 bases at J, with 6 bases between. The CDR3 spells CASSLDGSTDTQYF. The CDR3 DNA reads as TGTGCCAGCAGTTTAGATGGGAGCACAGATACGCAGTATTTT.

The rearrangement links TRBV3-1 to TRBJ2-6; D not resolved. The CDR3 is 12 residues long. Germline-derived CDR1 and CDR2 are LGHDT and YNNKEL (reference sequence). With 7 bases removed from V and 3 bases from J, the gap between germline ends came to 4 bases. CDR3: CASTLGANVLTF. DNA of the CDR3: TGTGCCAGCACGCTTGGGGCCAACGTCCTGACTTTC.

This chain links TRBV2 with TRBJ1-2; D is unclear. The CDR3 is 14 residues long. V was trimmed by 3 bases and J by 1 base, leaving 9 bases between them. CDR1 SNHLY and CDR2 FYNNEI come from the germline V gene. CDR3 amino acids: CASSEEWGNYGYTF. The CDR3 nucleotides are TGTGCCAGCAGTGAGGAATGGGGTAACTATGGCTACACCTTC.

This clonotype has at least ten counts. This chain connects TRBV28 to TRBJ1-5; 7 bases are a match to TRBD1. After removal of 5 bases from V and 3 bases from J, the junction contained 7 bases not matched to a gene. Per the germline V gene, CDR1 is MDHEN and CDR2 is SYDVKM. The CDR3 covers 15 residues. In nucleotides, the CDR3 is TGTGCCAGCAGTCCCCCAGGGGGTACCAATCAGCCCCAGCATTTT. Amino acid sequence: CASSPPGGTNQPQHF.

The sample holds a few counts of this clonotype. The chain uses TRBV9 and TRBJ1-3, with D possibly being TRBD1 (5 bases). In germline, CDR1 is SGDLS, CDR2 YYNGEE. CDR3 length: 16 residues. V lost 1 base to trimming and J lost 0 bases, with 11 bases between them. CDR3: CASSVMGRNSGNTIYF. CDR3 sequence (DNA): TGTGCCAGCAGCGTAATGGGACGGAACTCTGGAAACACCATATATTTT.

This clonotype has more than one count but fewer than ten. The CDR3 DNA follows: TGTGCCAGCAGCCCAACGGGACTAGTGACTTCAAAGTCAGATACGCAGTATTTT. Protein: CASSPTGLVTSKSDTQYF. The chain recombines TRBV7-2 with TRBJ2-3; 8 positions agree with TRBD2. Germline V gene data show CDR1 as SGHTA and CDR2 as FQGNSA. The CDR3 length is 18 residues. The J segment lost 4 bases and the V segment lost 5 bases, leaving 17 bases of the junction unmatched.

This clonotype was recorded a few times. A far larger clone is one nucleotide away, so this likely arose from a read error. The chain recombines TRBV2 with TRBJ2-3; 9 nucleotides match TRBD1. The V gene's germline CDR1 is SNHLY and CDR2 FYNNEI. The CDR3 sequence is 15 residues long. CDR3 bases: TGTGCCAGCAGTGAAGGAACAGGGGGCTTTGAGACCCGGTACTTC. This translates into CASSEGTGGFETRYF. Together with reference TRBV2 and TRBJ2-3, the CDR3 gives the full variable domain: EPEVTQTPSHQVTQMGQEVILRCVPISNHLYFYWYRQILGQKVEFLVSFYNNEISEKSEIFDDQFSVERPDGSNFTLKIRSTKLEDSAMYFCASSEGTGGFETRYFGPGTRLTVL.

The V and J genes are TRBV6-2 or TRBV6-3 and TRBJ2-7; D is perhaps TRBD1 (6 bases). The CDR3 extends over 14 amino acids. V lost 2 bases and J 7 bases, leaving 15 bases between the germline ends. Germline CDR1 is MNHEY and CDR2 is SVGEGT. The CDR3 reads CASSYRFGQGEQYF. CDR3 sequence (DNA): TGTGCCAGCAGTTACAGGTTCGGGCAGGGGGAGCAGTACTTC.

This clonotype has a count of ten or more. This chain joins TRBV12-3 or TRBV12-4 and TRBJ1-5, with D uncertain. The V and J ends lost 4 bases and 7 bases respectively, with 8 bases between them. The CDR3 sequence is 12 residues long. CDR3 coding DNA: TGTGCCAGCAGTTCCAACTTCCAGCCCCAGCATTTT. This translates into CASSSNFQPQHF.

This clonotype was counted ten times or more. The rearrangement joins TRBV2 to TRBJ1-2; no reliable D call. Between the trimmed V and J ends, which lost 7 bases and 4 bases, there was a span of 16 bases. This CDR3 contains 14 residues. The germline gives CDR1 SNHLY, CDR2 FYNNEI. The CDR3 loop is CASKFSGQAYGYTF. The CDR3 DNA is TGTGCCAGCAAGTTTTCCGGGCAGGCCTATGGCTACACCTTC.

As concerns this clonotype: This may arise from a read error, as a much more abundant clone is one base away. The V gene is TRBV20-1, the J gene TRBJ2-1, with TRBD1 matching over 7 bases. The length of the CDR3 is 18 residues. Unmatched junction bases numbered 19, after V lost 7 bases and J lost 1 base. The germline gives CDR1 DFQATT, CDR2 SNEGSKA (reference sequence). CDR3 residues: CSDVYCLTGYGSYNEQFF. CDR3 in DNA: TGCAGTGACGTCTACTGCTTGACAGGGTACGGGTCCTACAATGAGCAGTTCTTC.

This clonotype was counted at least ten times. CDR3 sequence (DNA): TGTGCCAGCAGCTTCCCCCACACCGGGGAGCTGTTTTTT. This translates into CASSFPHTGELFF. The rearrangement joins TRBV5-6 to TRBJ2-2; D not certain. Germline CDR1 SGHDT, CDR2 YYEEEE. Trimming stripped 2 bases from V and 3 bases from J, with 5 bases between. The CDR3 loop spans 13 amino acids.

This clonotype was observed many times. The chain links TRBV11-2 to TRBJ1-1; D ambiguous. There are 11 residues in the CDR3. CDR1 is SGHAT, CDR2 FQNNGV, per germline. The V gene lost 5 bases and the J gene lost 5 bases, with 6 bases spanning the gap. DNA of the CDR3: TGTGCCAGCAGCCAATTAACTGAAGCTTTCTTT. This sequence encodes CASSQLTEAFF.

V is TRBV4-1 and J is TRBJ2-1; no definite D call. The CDR3 loop spans 14 amino acids. Germline CDR1 and CDR2: MGHRA and YSYEKL. Trimming cost V 0 bases and J 5 bases, with 8 bases left between them. The chain's CDR3 is CASSQDRANNEQFF. Here the CDR3 DNA reads TGCGCCAGCAGCCAAGATAGAGCGAACAATGAGCAGTTCTTC.

This clonotype was observed at least ten times. The chain couples TRBV19 to TRBJ2-1, with 10 bases fitting TRBD2. This CDR3 is 16 amino acids long. The germline CDR1 and CDR2 sequences are LNHDA and SQIVND (reference sequence). The ends lost 5 bases at V and 0 bases at J; junction bases unmatched: 4. This chain's CDR3 is CASSVTSGHSYNEQFF. The CDR3 coding sequence is TGTGCCAGTAGTGTGACTAGCGGGCACTCCTACAATGAGCAGTTCTTC.

This rearrangement joins TRBV5-5 to TRBJ2-3; D possibly uses TRBD1 or TRBD2 (5 bases each). The CDR3 loop spans 14 amino acids. V was trimmed by 5 bases and J by 6 bases, leaving 16 bases between them. CDR1 is SGHKS, CDR2 YYEKEE, per germline (reference sequence). In DNA form, the CDR3 reads TGTGCCAGCAGAAACGTTCGGGGCGCGGATACGCAGTATTTT. Translating it yields CASRNVRGADTQYF.

In its sample, this clonotype was seen a few times. This may arise from a read error, as a much more abundant clone is one base away. This chain connects TRBV28 to TRBJ1-1, with D unclear. Germline CDR1 is MDHEN and CDR2 is SYDVKM. There are 13 residues in the CDR3. The DNA for the CDR3 is TGTGCCGGCAGTCCGGTGGGGAACACTGAAGCTTTCTTT. Translated, it gives CAGSPVGNTEAFF.

V usage is TRBV4-1 and J usage is TRBJ1-5; possible D gene TRBD1, 6 bases. Trimming took off 5 bases at V and 6 bases at J, with 11 bases between the two ends. CDR1 MGHRA and CDR2 YSYEKL come from the germline V gene. The CDR3 runs 13 residues. CDR3 sequence (DNA): TGCGCCAGCAGCGAACAGGGAAGTCAGCCCCAGCATTTT. Translated, it gives CASSEQGSQPQHF.